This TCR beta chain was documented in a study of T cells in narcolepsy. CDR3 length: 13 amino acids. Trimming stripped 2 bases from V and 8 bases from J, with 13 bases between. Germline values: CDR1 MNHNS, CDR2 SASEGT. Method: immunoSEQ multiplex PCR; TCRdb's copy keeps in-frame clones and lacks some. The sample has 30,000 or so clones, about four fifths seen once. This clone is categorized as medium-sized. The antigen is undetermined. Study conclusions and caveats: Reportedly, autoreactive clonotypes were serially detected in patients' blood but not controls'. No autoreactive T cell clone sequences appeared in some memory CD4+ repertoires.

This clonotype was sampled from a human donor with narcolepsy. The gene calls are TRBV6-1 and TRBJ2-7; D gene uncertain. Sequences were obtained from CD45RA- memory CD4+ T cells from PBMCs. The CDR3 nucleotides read TGTGCCAGCAGTGAAACGGCCGCCGCCAAGCAGTACTTC. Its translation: CASSETAAAKQYF.